The sequence of this T cell receptor beta chain was determined in a study of T cells expressing NK-cell markers. Whole-study context: Repertoires of TCR beta were obtained from T cells sorted as CD3+CD56+NKG2C+, CD3+CD56+NKG2C- and CD3+CD56-NKG2C+. Within the sequenced cohort of eight donors, seven exhibited HCMV seropositivity and one was seronegative. Study findings and constraints: There were a handful of donors in whom these clonotypes also led the CD3+CD56-NKG2C+ fraction.

As concerns this clonotype: Its antigen is currently unknown.

The CDR3 consists of 15 residues. Synthesis of TCR beta cDNA relied on 5'RACE template switching carrying UMIs. TCRdb re-called the 5' RACE reads, yielding one record per CDR3 amino acid sequence without DNA. The specimen's table records roughly 420,000 distinct CDR3 sequences. V gene TRBV12-3 or TRBV12-4 combines with J gene TRBJ2-1; the D call from TCRdb, TRBD1, cannot be confirmed without DNA. The sample comprised blood T cells: a sorted CD56 or NKG2C T cell subset, CD4+ or CD8+ T cells, or bulk PBMC T cells (not recorded which). The sequence came from a woman between 18 and 69 years old in good health. The CDR3 here is CASSLADRARNEQFF.